This T cell receptor (beta chain) was obtained from a study of CD8 T cells in Susac syndrome (dated by TCRdb to between 2018 and 2021). Background on the whole study: Whether CD8+ T cell activation and differentiation in Susac syndrome was antigen driven was tested using repertoire sequencing. The full study reports these points: The number of individuals in the TCR sequencing and HLA analysis was acknowledged as relatively small.

Peripheral blood CD8+ and CD4+ T cells from healthy donors, Susac syndrome patients and multiple sclerosis patients were profiled by high-throughput TCR beta sequencing. Multiple sclerosis controls were treatment-naive patients with stable or active relapsing-remitting disease fulfilling revised McDonald criteria. Bulk CD8+ and CD4+ T cells were purified by magnetic negative isolation, while CD8+ TEMRA cells were enriched using FACS. Blood was collected in EDTA tubes and processed within 24 hours, with PBMCs isolated through density gradient centrifugation. PBMCs intended for TCR sequencing were frozen in liquid nitrogen and were later thawed in a 37 degrees C water bath. A purity of at least 90% was achieved for sorted or isolated CD4+, CD8+ and CD8+ TEMRA cells. The CDR3 starts with the cysteine, ends with the phenylalanine, and has 13 residues. Left in the record is the CDR3 DNA by itself, 39 bases read in frame from the first base. V is pared back by 10 bases and J by 4 bases, with 16 bases lying between the germline termini. The germline V gene sets CDR1 to SNHLY and CDR2 to FYNNEI.

In the case of this clonotype: The target of this receptor is not known. No much larger clonotype is one base removed from it; base qualities were not supplied.

RNA was extracted with the RNeasy kit and roughly 0.45 to 1 ug was reverse transcribed using random hexamers. The immunoSEQ multiplex PCR assay, covering 54 Vbeta and 13 Jbeta segments, was used to amplify TCR beta CDR3 regions. To correct PCR amplification bias, a synthetic template baseline was used for both primer optimization and computational correction. As for how the authors treated the data: Reads were annotated to V, D and J genes per IMGT and analyzed with immunoSEQ Analyzer, keeping only productive sequences. Clonality was calculated as one minus the Shannon entropy normalized by log2 of the number of productive unique sequences. Public and private clones were assessed among the 100 most prevalent clones of each patient and control. Clones were defined as Susac-specific when absent from the healthy and MS cohorts, from fewer than 1,300 published viral clones and from other ImmuneACCESS disease sequences. Using fastp at Q25 and MiXCR, TCRdb reprocessed the public reads and kept productive beta chains. For every CDR3 protein sequence, its rows merge into one entry that carries the most common genes and DNA. The V and J calls and clone size are TCRdb's, not the authors'. For this sample the table gives some 200,000 distinct CDR3 sequences, of which roughly 96% were detected only once. The ten largest make up 0.075% to 0.095% of the sample.

The clonotype comes from a human donor with multiple sclerosis. Specimen: CD4+ T cells from PBMCs. The rearranged chain carries TRBV2 and TRBJ1-1, with TRBD1 as a weak D call on 6 bases. The nucleotides read TGTGCCATAAGACAGGCCATTAGCACTGAAGCTTTCTTT. Its amino acids are CAIRQAISTEAFF.